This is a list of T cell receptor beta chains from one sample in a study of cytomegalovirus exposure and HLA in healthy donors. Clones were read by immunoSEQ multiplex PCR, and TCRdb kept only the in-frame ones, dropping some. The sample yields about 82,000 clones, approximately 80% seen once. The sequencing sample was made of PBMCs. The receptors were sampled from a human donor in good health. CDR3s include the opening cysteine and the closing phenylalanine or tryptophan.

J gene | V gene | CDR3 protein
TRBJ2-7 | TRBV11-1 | CASTPVDGGEQYF
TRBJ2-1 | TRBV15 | CATSRTGKIYNEQFF
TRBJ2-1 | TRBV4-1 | CASSQAGTGAGVDNEQFF
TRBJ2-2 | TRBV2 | CASRHRPQLNTGELFF
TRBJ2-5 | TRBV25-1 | CASSEYGGRVPETQYF
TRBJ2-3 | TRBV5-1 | CASSLGYLQGSNTDTQYF
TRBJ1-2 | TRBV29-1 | CSVKGQGDYGYTF
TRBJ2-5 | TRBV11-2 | CASSPGLAGGHETQYF
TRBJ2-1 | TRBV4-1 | CASSPAPPFDYDEQFF
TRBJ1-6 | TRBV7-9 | CASRRQGPSPLHF
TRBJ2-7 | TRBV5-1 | CASSPRDKTGGQYF
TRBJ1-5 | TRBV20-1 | CSVSGQPQHF
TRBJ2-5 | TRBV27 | CASSPFSRRETQYF
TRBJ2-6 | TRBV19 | CASSIDAGSGANVLTF
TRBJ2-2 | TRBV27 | CASGYHRNTGELFF
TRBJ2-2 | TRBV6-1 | CASSEARRGRFGELFF
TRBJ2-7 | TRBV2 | CASRDRGYEQYF
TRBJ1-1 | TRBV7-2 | CASSLQEGLNTEAFF
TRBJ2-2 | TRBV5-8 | CASSWNSGTTNTGELFF